Below are 25 T cell receptor beta chains sequenced from a single sample in a study of Ad26.COV2.S vaccination and SARS-CoV-2 variants. Noted treatment: roughly 20 received Ad26.COV2.S at low or high dose, single or two shots; about 5 received placebo; per-sample allocation not given. It was on day 63 after the first vaccine or placebo injection that samples were taken. The table came from immunoSEQ multiplex PCR; TCRdb's copy has only in-frame clones and leaves some out. The data show 290,000 or so clones, approximately 87% seen once. The starting material was peripheral blood, obtained in a trial of Ad26.COV2.S vaccine versus placebo. The receptors shown here come from a person between 18 and 59 years old who received the Ad26.COV2.S COVID-19 vaccine or a placebo.

This clone was recorded once. The junction and the germline gene differ at one end; a read error may be behind it. The CDR3 nucleotides are TGTGCTAGCAGCGAGCAGGGAGGGTATGGCTACACCTTC. This gives the protein CASSEQGGYGYTF. The chain couples TRBV7-7 to TRBJ1-2; a possible D gene is TRBD1 (5 bases). The germline gives CDR1 SSHAT, CDR2 FNYEAQ (reference sequence). The CDR3 contains 13 residues.

The V gene is TRBV11-3, the J gene TRBJ2-6; D is uncertain. This CDR3 has 14 amino acids. Trimming shortened V by 3 bases and J by 1 base, and 4 bases separated the two germline ends. Germline values: CDR1 SGHNT, CDR2 YENEEA. The CDR3 bases are TGTGCCAGCAGCTTCTTGTCTGGGGCCAACGTCCTGACTTTC. This codes for CASSFLSGANVLTF.

This chain uses TRBV2 with TRBJ2-3, with D uncertain. Trimming pared 10 bases from V and 2 bases from J, leaving 10 bases between. The CDR3 sequence is 12 residues long. The germline V gene has CDR1 SNHLY and CDR2 FYNNEI. In nucleotides, the CDR3 is TGTGCCACCCGAGAAGACACAGATACGCAGTATTTT. This translates into CATREDTDTQYF.

This clone has more than one count but fewer than ten. The chain couples TRBV30 to TRBJ1-6; tentative D call: TRBD1 (6 bases). The CDR3 has 15 residues. Trimming took 1 base from V and 6 from J, leaving 13 bases between them. Germline CDR1 GTSNPN, CDR2 SVGIG (reference sequence). CDR3 DNA sequence: TGTGCCTGGAGTGACAGGGAATACCGTAATTCACCCCTCCACTTT. This encodes CAWSDREYRNSPLHF. Drawing the rest from reference TRBV30 and TRBJ1-6, the complete variable domain is SQTIHQWPATLVQPVGSPLSLECTVEGTSNPNLYWYRQAAGRGLQLLFYSVGIGQISSEVPQNLSASRPQDRQFILSSKKLLLSDSGFYLCAWSDREYRNSPLHFGNGTRLTVT.

The gene calls are TRBV14 and TRBJ2-5, with a weak D call TRBD2 (7 bases). Trimming pared 0 bases from V and 6 bases from J, leaving 14 bases between. CDR3 length: 15 amino acids. Germline V gene lookup returns CDR1 SGHDN and CDR2 FVKESK. The CDR3 bases are TGTGCCAGCAGCCAAGATTGGCGGGGGCCAAAGACCCAGTACTTC. Amino acids: CASSQDWRGPKTQYF.

The CDR3 loop is CASSPLTAVNTEAFF. The CDR3 nucleotides are TGCGCCAGCAGCCCCCTCACCGCGGTGAACACTGAAGCTTTCTTT. The chain joins TRBV5-1 to TRBJ1-1; no reliable D call. Germline CDR1 and CDR2: SGHRS and YFSETQ. The CDR3 covers 15 residues. V was pared by 4 bases and J by 0 bases, with 13 bases between.

This chain uses TRBV15 with TRBJ2-5; 7 nucleotides line up with TRBD1. With V trimmed by 2 bases and J by 3 bases, 6 bases remained unmatched. CDR1 and CDR2 from the germline V gene are LNHNV and YYDKDF (reference sequence). The CDR3 length is 15 residues. The CDR3 DNA is TGTGCCACCAGCAGACTTGAGGGACAGAAAGAGACCCAGTACTTC. Residues: CATSRLEGQKETQYF.

The CDR3 DNA sequence: TGTGCCAGCAGCTTGCAAGGGAACACTGAAGCTTTCTTT. Protein: CASSLQGNTEAFF. This rearrangement joins TRBV7-3 to TRBJ1-1; D not resolved. The CDR3 totals 13 residues. CDR1 and CDR2 from the germline V gene are SGHTA and FQGTGA. The V end was cut by 3 bases, the J end by 1 base, with 6 bases between.

The J gene is TRBJ1-2, the V gene TRBV5-1; possibly TRBD1 for D (5 bases). The CDR3 contains 14 residues. The V gene's germline CDR1 is SGHRS and CDR2 YFSETQ. Trimming took 2 bases from V and 12 from J, leaving 20 bases between them. The CDR3 loop reads CASSFGADGSMHTF. The CDR3, as DNA: TGCGCCAGCAGCTTCGGGGCAGACGGGTCTATGCACACCTTC. The full variable domain, in which reference TRBV5-1 and TRBJ1-2 provide the parts outside the CDR3, is KAGVTQTPRYLIKTRGQQVTLSCSPISGHRSVSWYQQTPGQGLQFLFEYFSETQRNKGNFPGRFSGRQFSNSRSEMNVSTLELGDSALYLCASSFGADGSMHTFGSGTRLTVV.

The chain carries TRBV6-5 and TRBJ1-2; D remains ambiguous. The V gene lost 6 bases and the J gene lost 8 bases, with 16 bases spanning the gap. There are 13 residues in the CDR3. From germline, CDR1 is MNHEY and CDR2 SVGAGI. The CDR3 loop reads CASSPGRERGYTF. Written as DNA, the CDR3 is TGTGCCAGCAGCCCCGGACGGGAAAGGGGCTACACCTTC.

To note about this clone: A junction boundary mismatches the germline segment, possibly from a read error. CDR3 residues: CSGGQGSYNEQFF. The CDR3 coding sequence is TGCAGCGGAGGACAGGGGTCCTATAATGAGCAGTTCTTC. The chain uses TRBV29-1 and TRBJ2-1; 9 positions agree with TRBD1. Germline V gives CDR1 SQVTM, CDR2 ANQGSEA. The CDR3 spans 13 residues.

The chain recombines TRBV18 with TRBJ1-1; a possible D gene is TRBD1 (6 bases). This CDR3 has 14 residues. Per germline, CDR1 KGHSH and CDR2 LQKENI. V was pared by 3 bases and J by 8 bases, with 16 bases between. CDR3 nucleotides: TGTGCCAGCTCACCCGCACTGTGGGGGACAGAAGCTTTCTTT. It encodes CASSPALWGTEAFF.

This clone was seen a single time. The chain uses TRBV11-2 and TRBJ1-6; 8 bases fit TRBD1. V shed 5 bases and J 0 bases; nucleotides not matched to a gene: 6. The CDR3 extends over 17 amino acids. The germline V gene encodes CDR1 SGHAT and CDR2 FQNNGV. The CDR3 DNA sequence: TGTGCCAGCAGCCCTCGGACAGGGAGCTCCTATAATTCACCCCTCCACTTT. It specifies CASSPRTGSSYNSPLHF.

The V and J genes are TRBV28 and TRBJ1-2; the D is unclear. Germline CDR1 is MDHEN and CDR2 is SYDVKM. This CDR3 is 14 amino acids long. Trimming removed 3 bases at V and 5 bases at J, with 13 bases between. CDR3 bases: TGTGCCAGCAGTTTTGTGGGCGACCCATATGGCTACACCTTC. Translation: CASSFVGDPYGYTF.

V gene TRBV29-1 combines with J gene TRBJ2-7; 10 nucleotides match TRBD1. Trimming at V came to 5 bases and at J to 2 bases, leaving 3 bases not matched to a gene. The germline V gene has CDR1 SQVTM and CDR2 ANQGSEA. CDR3 length equals 13 residues. DNA for the CDR3: TGCAGCGTTACGACAGGGGGCGCCTACGAGCAGTACTTC. This sequence encodes CSVTTGGAYEQYF.

The J gene is TRBJ2-1, the V gene TRBV25-1, with 11 bases fitting TRBD2. This CDR3 contains 15 residues. The V segment lost 8 bases and the J segment 4 bases; nucleotides outside the gene matches: 7. Germline values: CDR1 MGHDK, CDR2 SYGVNS. The CDR3, as DNA: TGTGCCAGCGATAGCGGGGGGGGACTATACAATGAGCAGTTCTTC. It codes for CASDSGGGLYNEQFF.

This clone was observed once. V is TRBV7-2 and J is TRBJ2-2; unclear D gene. Germline-derived CDR1 and CDR2 are SGHTA and FQGNSA. The CDR3 sequence is 17 residues long. Trimming left V 1 base short and J 2 bases short, with 14 bases between. CDR3: CASSLVPPQKNTGELFF. For the CDR3, the DNA is TGTGCCAGCAGCTTAGTCCCTCCCCAGAAAAACACCGGGGAGCTGTTTTTT.

V usage is TRBV7-9 and J usage is TRBJ2-1, with TRBD2 identical over 12 bases. This CDR3 is built from 15 residues. Losses at the gene ends were 6 bases for V and 6 bases for J; bases not matched to a gene: 6. Germline lookup yields CDR1 SEHNR and CDR2 FQNEAQ (reference sequence). The DNA of the CDR3 is TGTGCCAGCAGGCCTCCGGGACTAGCGGGCAATGAGCAGTTCTTC. Translation gives CASRPPGLAGNEQFF.

This chain joins TRBV7-2 and TRBJ2-7; 9 positions match TRBD1. The J segment lost 7 bases and the V segment lost 4 bases, leaving 5 bases of the junction unmatched. Germline lookup yields CDR1 SGHTA and CDR2 FQGNSA. This CDR3 region has 13 residues. Written as DNA, the CDR3 is TGTGCCAGCAGCTCGGGACAGGGCGGAGAGCAGTACTTC. This sequence encodes CASSSGQGGEQYF. The variable domain in full, with the rest retrieved from reference TRBV7-2 and TRBJ2-7, is GAGVSQSPSNKVTEKGKDVELRCDPISGHTALYWYRQSLGQGLEFLIYFQGNSAPDKSGLPSDRFSAERTGGSVSTLTIQRTQQEDSAVYLCASSSGQGGEQYFGPGTRLTVT.

The gene calls are TRBV6-2 or TRBV6-3 and TRBJ2-5, with 8 bases identical to TRBD2. The V gene end was trimmed by 4 bases and the J gene end by 5 bases; junction bases not matched to a gene: 9. Germline-derived CDR1 and CDR2 are MNHEY and SVGEGT. CDR3 size: 15 residues. The CDR3 DNA sequence: TGTGCCAGCAGTTTCCTTAGCGGGGTCCTTGAGACCCAGTACTTC. Translation: CASSFLSGVLETQYF.

This clone was detected once. This chain uses TRBV28 with TRBJ2-2; D is possibly TRBD1 (6 bases). The CDR3 sequence is 15 residues long. The germline gives CDR1 MDHEN, CDR2 SYDVKM. V was cut by 4 bases and J by 1 base, with 10 bases left in between. As DNA, the CDR3 is TGTGCCAGCAGTTCTGAGACAGGGAACACCGGGGAGCTGTTTTTT. It translates to CASSSETGNTGELFF. Supplemented by reference TRBV28 and TRBJ2-2, the full variable domain reads DVKVTQSSRYLVKRTGEKVFLECVQDMDHENMFWYRQDPGLGLRLIYFSYDVKMKEKGDIPEGYSVSREKKERFSLILESASTNQTSMYLCASSSETGNTGELFFGEGSRLTVL.

Of note for this clone: Other DNA sequences of this sample code for an identical CDR3. The rearrangement joins TRBV12-3 or TRBV12-4 to TRBJ2-5; D gene unclear. The ends were cut back, 5 bases at V and 5 bases at J, with 6 bases in the middle. The CDR3 is 11 amino acids. CDR3 in amino acids: CASSPRETQYF. The CDR3 DNA follows: TGTGCCAGCAGTCCACGGGAGACCCAGTACTTC.

The chain couples TRBV7-2 to TRBJ2-1; TRBD1 matches at 7 bases. V shed 4 bases and J 7 bases; nucleotides not matched to a gene: 7. There are 14 residues in the CDR3. Looked up from germline, CDR1 is SGHTA and CDR2 is FQGNSA. The CDR3 nucleotides are TGTGCCAGCAGCTGGGGGACAGTTACAAATGAGCAGTTCTTC. It encodes CASSWGTVTNEQFF.

The V and J genes are TRBV5-4 and TRBJ1-2; no definite D call. Germline V gene lookup returns CDR1 SGHNT and CDR2 YYREEE (reference sequence). The V end lost 1 base, the J end lost 6 bases, and 13 bases lay between the germline ends. The CDR3 extends over 14 amino acids. CDR3 in amino acids: CASSLPLRENGYTF. The CDR3 nucleotides read TGTGCCAGCAGCTTGCCCCTAAGGGAAAATGGCTACACCTTC.

The V call is TRBV2, the J call TRBJ2-1; 11 bases line up with TRBD2. The germline V gene has CDR1 SNHLY and CDR2 FYNNEI. With 6 bases clipped from V and 6 bases from J, the junction kept 4 bases outside the gene matches. This CDR3 is built from 14 residues. DNA for the CDR3: TGTGCCAGCAGCGTAGCGGGGGGGCCCAATGAGCAGTTCTTC. Residues: CASSVAGGPNEQFF.